This is a list of T cell receptor beta chains from one sample in a study of blood T cell repertoires in COVID-19. Only in-frame clones appear in the TCRdb table, and some are missing; sequencing was by immunoSEQ multiplex PCR. In the table there are more than 110,000 clones, 84% of which are singletons. Sequencing input: PBMCs or T cells enriched from blood (not recorded which). The receptors come from a woman aged 18 to 35 who had been exposed to COVID-19. Each CDR3 is given with its conserved first and last residue. The order of the fields is CDR3 protein, CDR3 DNA, D gene, CDR3 length, J gene, clone size, V gene. The D gene is left open where the match is weak. Clone size appears in some rows only: once, few, many, or a class for an expanded clone.

CDR3 protein: CASSLSGTYYGYTF
CDR3 DNA: TGTGCCAGCAGTTTATCAGGGACTTACTATGGCTACACCTTC
D gene: NA
CDR3 length: 14
J gene: TRBJ1-2
clone size: once
V gene: TRBV28

CDR3 protein: CASSQTGFFDEQFF
CDR3 DNA: TGTGCCAGCAGCCAGACAGGTTTTTTCGATGAGCAGTTCTTC
D gene: NA
CDR3 length: 14
J gene: TRBJ2-1
clone size: NA
V gene: TRBV7-2

CDR3 protein: CASSSQLAARTDTQYF
CDR3 DNA: TGTGCCAGCAGCTCGCAACTAGCGGCACGCACAGATACGCAGTATTTT
D gene: TRBD2
CDR3 length: 16
J gene: TRBJ2-3
clone size: NA
V gene: TRBV11-2

CDR3 protein: CASSQDSGSSYEQYF
CDR3 DNA: TGTGCCAGCAGCCAAGATAGCGGAAGCTCCTACGAGCAGTACTTC
D gene: NA
CDR3 length: 15
J gene: TRBJ2-7
clone size: once
V gene: TRBV3-1/TRBV3-2

CDR3 protein: CASSYSGGETQYF
CDR3 DNA: TGTGCCAGCAGTTACTCAGGAGGGGAGACCCAGTACTTC
D gene: NA
CDR3 length: 13
J gene: TRBJ2-5
clone size: NA
V gene: TRBV6-2/TRBV6-3

CDR3 protein: CASSDPGTGAGNTIYF
CDR3 DNA: TGTGCCAGCAGCGACCCCGGGACAGGGGCTGGAAACACCATATATTTT
D gene: TRBD1
CDR3 length: 16
J gene: TRBJ1-3
clone size: NA
V gene: TRBV11-1

CDR3 protein: CASSFRTARTDTQYF
CDR3 DNA: TGTGCCAGCAGTTTTCGGACAGCAAGAACAGATACGCAGTATTTT
D gene: NA
CDR3 length: 15
J gene: TRBJ2-3
clone size: many
V gene: TRBV27

CDR3 protein: CASSIAGGAYNEQFF
CDR3 DNA: TGTGCCAGCAGCATAGCGGGAGGTGCCTACAATGAGCAGTTCTTC
D gene: TRBD2
CDR3 length: 15
J gene: TRBJ2-1
clone size: NA
V gene: TRBV7-6

CDR3 protein: CASSIGSSGSSDTQYF
CDR3 DNA: TGTGCCAGTAGTATAGGATCTAGCGGGAGTTCAGATACGCAGTATTTT
D gene: TRBD2
CDR3 length: 16
J gene: TRBJ2-3
clone size: NA
V gene: TRBV19

CDR3 protein: CAWGIGTSGRALYEQYF
CDR3 DNA: TGTGCCTGGGGAATCGGGACTAGCGGGAGGGCACTCTACGAGCAGTACTTC
D gene: TRBD2
CDR3 length: 17
J gene: TRBJ2-7
clone size: NA
V gene: TRBV30

CDR3 protein: CASSPPLSSYEQYF
CDR3 DNA: TGTGCCAGCTCACCACCACTAAGTTCCTACGAGCAGTACTTC
D gene: NA
CDR3 length: 14
J gene: TRBJ2-7
clone size: once
V gene: TRBV18

CDR3 protein: CASSPPGGKTDTQYF
CDR3 DNA: TGTGCCAGCAGCCCTCCAGGAGGGAAGACAGATACGCAGTATTTT
D gene: NA
CDR3 length: 15
J gene: TRBJ2-3
clone size: many
V gene: TRBV28

CDR3 protein: CASRYQGAYSNQPQHF
CDR3 DNA: TGTGCCAGCAGATATCAGGGGGCCTATAGCAATCAGCCCCAGCATTTT
D gene: TRBD1
CDR3 length: 16
J gene: TRBJ1-5
clone size: NA
V gene: TRBV28

CDR3 protein: CASSKYRANQPQHF
CDR3 DNA: TGTGCCAGCAGTAAATACAGGGCCAATCAGCCCCAGCATTTT
D gene: NA
CDR3 length: 14
J gene: TRBJ1-5
clone size: NA
V gene: TRBV2

CDR3 protein: CASGLEGTGSTEAFF
CDR3 DNA: TGTGCTAGTGGTTTGGAGGGGACAGGGAGCACTGAAGCTTTCTTT
D gene: TRBD1
CDR3 length: 15
J gene: TRBJ1-1
clone size: NA
V gene: TRBV12-5

CDR3 protein: CASSSAGAGYNEQFF
CDR3 DNA: TGTGCCAGCAGTTCAGCGGGAGCGGGCTACAATGAGCAGTTCTTC
D gene: TRBD2
CDR3 length: 15
J gene: TRBJ2-1
clone size: NA
V gene: TRBV6-2/TRBV6-3

CDR3 protein: CASSSTGEGSPLHF
CDR3 DNA: TGTGCCAGCAGTTCGACAGGGGAGGGTTCACCCCTCCACTTT
D gene: TRBD1
CDR3 length: 14
J gene: TRBJ1-6
clone size: NA
V gene: TRBV6-5

CDR3 protein: CASSTTRLAGGSYNEQFF
CDR3 DNA: TGTGCCAGCTCAACTACCCGACTAGCGGGAGGGTCCTACAATGAGCAGTTCTTC
D gene: TRBD2
CDR3 length: 18
J gene: TRBJ2-1
clone size: NA
V gene: TRBV2

CDR3 protein: CASSGRGTGGPTDTQYF
CDR3 DNA: TGTGCCAGCAGTGGACGTGGGACAGGGGGCCCCACAGATACGCAGTATTTT
D gene: TRBD1
CDR3 length: 17
J gene: TRBJ2-3
clone size: NA
V gene: TRBV6-1

CDR3 protein: CASSQLAVVEETQYF
CDR3 DNA: TGTGCCAGCAGCCAACTAGCGGTAGTGGAAGAGACCCAGTACTTC
D gene: TRBD2
CDR3 length: 15
J gene: TRBJ2-5
clone size: NA
V gene: TRBV7-2